These 32 T cell receptor beta chains originate from one sample sequenced in a study of OX40 agonist ivuxolimab in advanced cancers. Only in-frame clones appear in the TCRdb table, and some are missing; sequencing was by immunoSEQ multiplex PCR. The sample comprises about 82,000 clones, 70% to 90% of which are singletons, and around 2% rests with the top ten. The sequencing used CD4+ or CD8+ T cells sorted from blood, collected in a trial of the OX40 agonist ivuxolimab. The receptor source for this set is an adult with an advanced solid tumor such as melanoma, head and neck, liver or kidney cancer.

The chain carries TRBV19 and TRBJ1-2; 12 positions agree with TRBD1. The CDR3 extends over 17 amino acids. J lost 0 bases, V lost 5 bases, and 7 bases had no gene match. Per the germline V gene, CDR1 is LNHDA and CDR2 is SQIVND (reference sequence). The DNA of the CDR3 is TGTGCCAGTAGTCGGGGACAGGGGGCCCTCTCTAACTATGGCTACACCTTC. Translation gives CASSRGQGALSNYGYTF.

This clone was picked up a small number of times. The chain links TRBV29-1 to TRBJ1-3, with D unclear. Trimming shortened V by 6 bases and J by 4 bases, and 7 bases separated the two germline ends. CDR1 and CDR2 from the germline V gene are SQVTM and ANQGSEA. The length of the CDR3 is 11 residues. The CDR3 reads CSVQRGNTIYF. DNA of the CDR3: TGCAGCGTCCAGAGGGGAAACACCATATATTTT.

With respect to this clone: This specimen includes other DNA sequences encoding the same CDR3. CDR3 sequence (DNA): TGTGCCAGCAGCCCGCGCACTAGCGGATCCTACAATGAGCAGTTCTTC. Protein: CASSPRTSGSYNEQFF. This chain joins TRBV5-4 and TRBJ2-1; the match to TRBD2 covers 8 bases. The germline CDR1 and CDR2 sequences are SGHNT and YYREEE (reference sequence). The CDR3 has 16 residues. The ends lost 4 bases at V and 1 base at J; junction bases unmatched: 7. Based on the CDR3 plus reference TRBV5-4 and TRBJ2-1, the full variable domain is ETGVTQSPTHLIKTRGQQVTLRCSSQSGHNTVSWYQQALGQGPQFIFQYYREEENGRGNFPPRFSGLQFPNYSSELNVNALELDDSALYLCASSPRTSGSYNEQFFGPGTRLTVL.

V is TRBV7-3 and J is TRBJ2-6; D is uncertain. The CDR3 is 17 amino acids. The V end lost 1 base, the J end lost 0 bases, and 10 bases lay between the germline ends. CDR1 and CDR2 (germline): SGHTA, FQGTGA. CDR3 amino acids: CASSLMPGYSGANVLTF. The CDR3 DNA is TGTGCCAGCAGCTTAATGCCGGGTTACTCTGGGGCCAACGTCCTGACTTTC.

This clone was detected only once. V and J are TRBV19 and TRBJ1-4; TRBD1 matches at 9 bases. J was trimmed by 6 bases and V by 5 bases; bases with no gene match: 10. The CDR3 is made up of 16 amino acids. From germline, CDR1 is LNHDA and CDR2 SQIVND (reference sequence). CDR3 bases: TGTGCCAGTAGTCAGCCGGGACAGGGAGCGGATGAAAAACTGTTTTTT. Amino acids: CASSQPGQGADEKLFF.

This clone has just one count. The V gene is TRBV21-1, the J gene TRBJ1-6; whether TRBD1, the table's D call, matches the DNA was not checked. TRBV21-1 represents a pseudogene. The CDR3 runs 14 residues. Here the CDR3 DNA reads TGTGCCAGCAGCAGAACAGGGGGCGATTCACCCCTCCACTTT. Protein product: CASSRTGGDSPLHF.

The rearrangement uses TRBV19 and TRBJ1-1; 7 bases match TRBD1. This CDR3 is built from 15 residues. Germline V gene lookup returns CDR1 LNHDA and CDR2 SQIVND (reference sequence). Trimming took 5 bases from V and 0 from J; bases not matched to a gene: 6. CDR3 region: CASSPLTGMNTEAFF. The CDR3, as DNA: TGTGCCAGTAGTCCTCTGACAGGGATGAACACTGAAGCTTTCTTT.

The chain is built from TRBV29-1 and TRBJ1-2; D possibly corresponds to TRBD1 (5 bases). Germline lookup yields CDR1 SQVTM and CDR2 ANQGSEA. There are 12 residues in the CDR3. With 7 bases removed from V and 2 bases from J, the gap between germline ends came to 11 bases. This chain's CDR3 is CSAGGANYGYTF. CDR3 bases: TGCAGCGCTGGCGGGGCAAACTATGGCTACACCTTC.

This chain joins TRBV10-2 and TRBJ2-7; 10 bases fit TRBD2. CDR1 WSHSY and CDR2 SAAADI come from the germline V gene. J was trimmed by 7 bases and V by 8 bases; bases with no gene match: 11. The CDR3 spans 14 residues. Here the CDR3 DNA reads TGCGCCAGCGGGGTAGCGGGAGGCTTCGGGGAGCAGTACTTC. Translated, it gives CASGVAGGFGEQYF.

Comment on this clone: The same CDR3 also results from other DNA sequences found in this sample. The rearrangement links TRBV6-1 to TRBJ1-2; perhaps TRBD1 as D (6 bases). Germline CDR1 MNHNS, CDR2 SASEGT. Trimming took 0 bases from V and 7 from J, leaving 18 bases between them. The CDR3 sequence is 16 residues long. In DNA form, the CDR3 reads TGTGCCAGCAGTGAAGCGGGGGGACATGCGCTGTCTGGCTACACCTTC. Translation: CASSEAGGHALSGYTF.

This rearrangement joins TRBV28 to TRBJ1-2, with a weak D call TRBD1 (6 bases). There are 13 residues in the CDR3. The ends were cut back, 6 bases at V and 3 bases at J, with 11 bases in the middle. Germline CDR1 reads MDHEN; CDR2 reads SYDVKM. The CDR3 nucleotides read TGTGCCAGCAGCGTCGGACAGTACTATGGCTACACCTTC. It yields the protein CASSVGQYYGYTF.

The chain links TRBV19 to TRBJ2-5; 13 nucleotides align to TRBD2. The germline V gene encodes CDR1 LNHDA and CDR2 SQIVND (reference sequence). The CDR3 is 16 residues long. V dropped 4 bases and J dropped 3; count of bases not matched to a gene: 5. The CDR3 is CASSKAGLAGEETQYF. The DNA for the CDR3 is TGTGCCAGTAGTAAAGCCGGACTAGCGGGGGAAGAGACCCAGTACTTC.

The rearrangement joins TRBV5-8 to TRBJ2-1, with D maybe TRBD2 (6 bases). Germline CDR1 and CDR2: SGHTS and YDEGEE. The length of the CDR3 is 17 residues. V lost 0 bases and J lost 7, with 20 bases in between. The CDR3 loop reads CASSLGLLSGRENEQFF. The CDR3 DNA sequence: TGTGCCAGCAGCTTGGGATTGTTGTCGGGACGGGAGAATGAGCAGTTCTTC.

The chain carries TRBV9 and TRBJ1-1; D uncertain. Trimming cost V 4 bases and J 5 bases, with 12 bases left between them. Per germline, CDR1 SGDLS and CDR2 YYNGEE. The CDR3 runs 13 residues. CDR3 amino acids: CASSSGGLTEAFF. The CDR3 DNA is TGTGCCAGCAGCTCCGGCGGGTTGACTGAAGCTTTCTTT. The whole variable domain, filled in from reference TRBV9 and TRBJ1-1, reads DSGVTQTPKHLITATGQRVTLRCSPRSGDLSVYWYQQSLDQGLQFLIQYYNGEERAKGNILERFSAQQFPDLHSELNLSSLELGDSALYFCASSSGGLTEAFFGQGTRLTVV.

The V and J genes are TRBV20-1 and TRBJ1-2; TRBD1 is a possible D gene (5 bases). The V end lost 1 base, the J end lost 6 bases, and 6 bases lay between the germline ends. The CDR3 has 11 amino acids. Per the germline V gene, CDR1 is DFQATT and CDR2 is SNEGSKA (reference sequence). The CDR3 spells CSARVGDGYTF. In nucleotides, the CDR3 is TGCAGTGCTAGAGTGGGGGATGGCTACACCTTC.

The rearrangement links TRBV2 to TRBJ1-2, with 7 nucleotides matching TRBD1. Germline loops: CDR1 SNHLY, CDR2 FYNNEI. The CDR3 loop spans 14 amino acids. The trim removed 0 bases at V and 5 bases at J, leaving 3 bases unmatched. In DNA form, the CDR3 reads TGTGCCAGCAGTGAAGCCGGGACAGTTTATGGCTACACCTTC. Translation gives CASSEAGTVYGYTF.

This sequence joins TRBV6-5 and TRBJ1-5, with a tentative D call TRBD1 (6 bases). Trimming cost V 0 bases and J 9 bases, with 15 bases left between them. CDR1 and CDR2 (germline): MNHEY, SVGAGI. CDR3 length: 15 amino acids. The CDR3: CASSYSTPDSTPQHF. The DNA for the CDR3 is TGTGCCAGCAGTTACTCAACCCCGGACAGCACGCCCCAGCATTTT.

This chain links TRBV28 with TRBJ2-2; D is uncertain. The CDR3 runs 17 residues. V was shortened by 3 bases and J by 4 bases, with 18 bases between the two germline ends. Germline assignment: CDR1 MDHEN and CDR2 SYDVKM. The CDR3 loop is CASSLSSGYPPTGELFF. The CDR3 DNA reads as TGTGCCAGCAGTTTGAGTTCAGGCTACCCACCCACCGGGGAGCTGTTTTTT. Variable domain in full (rest from reference TRBV28 and TRBJ2-2): DVKVTQSSRYLVKRTGEKVFLECVQDMDHENMFWYRQDPGLGLRLIYFSYDVKMKEKGDIPEGYSVSREKKERFSLILESASTNQTSMYLCASSLSSGYPPTGELFFGEGSRLTVL.

The chain joins TRBV5-6 to TRBJ2-7, with 11 nucleotides matching TRBD1. The CDR3 loop spans 13 amino acids. CDR1 SGHDT and CDR2 YYEEEE come from the germline V gene. Trimming cost V 4 bases and J 5 bases; bases outside gene matches: 2. The CDR3 here is CASSRGQGDEQYF. CDR3 DNA: TGTGCCAGCAGCAGGGGACAGGGGGACGAGCAGTACTTC.

J is TRBJ2-2 and V is TRBV19; no reliable D call. There are 16 residues in the CDR3. CDR1 LNHDA and CDR2 SQIVND come from the germline V gene (reference sequence). V lost 9 bases and J 1 base, leaving 18 bases between the germline ends. The CDR3 nucleotides are TGTGCCAGATTCCAACCCTACCCACAGAACACCGGGGAGCTGTTTTTT. Translating gives CARFQPYPQNTGELFF.

This rearrangement joins TRBV19 to TRBJ1-4, with 9 bases that match TRBD1. This CDR3 is built from 14 residues. CDR1 is LNHDA, CDR2 SQIVND, per germline (reference sequence). V lost 4 bases, J lost 8 bases, and 5 bases stayed unmatched. CDR3 protein: CASSSRTGEEKLFF. CDR3 DNA sequence: TGTGCCAGTAGTAGCCGGACAGGGGAGGAAAAACTGTTTTTT.

V and J are TRBV5-1 and TRBJ2-3; D gene ambiguous. Germline CDR1 and CDR2: SGHRS and YFSETQ. The CDR3 sequence is 15 residues long. V lost 4 bases to trimming and J lost 2 bases, with 14 bases between them. DNA for the CDR3: TGCGCCAGCAGCCCGCGAAACCTATACACAGATACGCAGTATTTT. Translated: CASSPRNLYTDTQYF.

The V call is TRBV5-4, the J call TRBJ2-7; D gene ambiguous. This CDR3 is 12 amino acids long. Per germline, CDR1 SGHNT and CDR2 YYREEE (reference sequence). V was cut by 2 bases and J by 3 bases, with 6 bases left in between. CDR3 sequence reads: CASSFNDYEQYF. The CDR3 DNA is TGTGCCAGCAGCTTTAATGACTACGAGCAGTACTTC. Combining the CDR3 with reference TRBV5-4 and TRBJ2-7 gives the whole variable domain ETGVTQSPTHLIKTRGQQVTLRCSSQSGHNTVSWYQQALGQGPQFIFQYYREEENGRGNFPPRFSGLQFPNYSSELNVNALELDDSALYLCASSFNDYEQYFGPGTRLTVT.

The chain carries TRBV7-9 and TRBJ1-1; D remains ambiguous. Trimming shortened V by 8 bases and J by 0 bases, and 10 bases separated the two germline ends. From germline, CDR1 is SEHNR and CDR2 FQNEAQ (reference sequence). This CDR3 region has 13 residues. This CDR3 reads CASRDTVNTEAFF. CDR3 sequence (DNA): TGTGCCAGCCGAGATACAGTGAACACTGAAGCTTTCTTT.

J is TRBJ2-1 and V is TRBV30; 12 bases line up with TRBD1. The trim removed 2 bases at V and 9 bases at J, leaving 8 bases unmatched. The germline V gene has CDR1 GTSNPN and CDR2 SVGIG (reference sequence). There are 15 residues in the CDR3. CDR3 loop: CAWSTTGTGGVEQFF. CDR3 nucleotide sequence: TGTGCCTGGAGTACCACCGGGACAGGGGGCGTTGAGCAGTTCTTC.

V usage is TRBV18 and J usage is TRBJ2-3, with 11 bases lining up with TRBD1. The germline gives CDR1 KGHSH, CDR2 LQKENI. The CDR3 length is 13 residues. Germline trimming cut 10 bases from V and 3 bases from J; bases unmatched to any gene: 3. The DNA of the CDR3 is TGTGCCACCGGACAGGGGGCGACAGATACGCAGTATTTT. Its protein is CATGQGATDTQYF.

In this sample, this clone turned up a few times. This chain uses TRBV5-4 with TRBJ2-2, with 8 bases matching TRBD1. There are 14 residues in the CDR3. V lost 5 bases to trimming and J lost 6 bases; unmatched junction nucleotides: 6. Germline CDR1 reads SGHNT; CDR2 reads YYREEE (reference sequence). The CDR3 sequence is CASSYRGFAGELFF. In nucleotides, the CDR3 is TGTGCCAGCAGTTACAGGGGGTTTGCCGGGGAGCTGTTTTTT. The whole variable domain, remainder taken from reference TRBV5-4 and TRBJ2-2, is ETGVTQSPTHLIKTRGQQVTLRCSSQSGHNTVSWYQQALGQGPQFIFQYYREEENGRGNFPPRFSGLQFPNYSSELNVNALELDDSALYLCASSYRGFAGELFFGEGSRLTVL.

V is TRBV7-6 and J is TRBJ2-2, with a weak D call TRBD2 (6 bases). V lost 1 base and J lost 3, with 24 bases in between. The CDR3 covers 20 residues. In germline, CDR1 is SGHVS, CDR2 FNYEAQ. Written as DNA, the CDR3 is TGTGCCAGCAGCTTAGATGGTCCGAGTCTAGCGCAAACGGACACCGGGGAGCTGTTTTTT. It translates to CASSLDGPSLAQTDTGELFF.

The V call is TRBV6-6, the J call TRBJ2-1; 9 nucleotides agree with TRBD1. V lost 5 bases and J lost 8; bases outside the gene matches: 7. Germline assignment: CDR1 MNHNY and CDR2 SVGAGI (reference sequence). The CDR3 is made up of 14 amino acids. CDR3 loop: CASSNRGLIDEQFF. CDR3 DNA: TGTGCCAGCAGTAACAGGGGGCTTATCGATGAGCAGTTCTTC.

This clone was counted only a few times. At one end the junction does not follow the germline gene, possibly because of a read error. This chain links TRBV28 with TRBJ1-1; 12 positions match TRBD1. Per germline, CDR1 MDHEN and CDR2 SYDVKM. The CDR3 totals 16 residues. CDR3 residues: CACSSGTGGGDTEAFF. CDR3 sequence (DNA): TGTGCCTGCAGTAGCGGGACAGGGGGCGGCGACACTGAAGCTTTCTTT.

By sample fraction, this clone is medium-sized. The chain carries TRBV7-3 and TRBJ2-3; D not certain. The CDR3 consists of 15 residues. Germline V lookup: CDR1 SGHTA, CDR2 FQGTGA. V was clipped by 2 bases and J by 3 bases, with 12 bases between them. Here the CDR3 reads CASSLLASLTDTQYF. The CDR3 nucleotides read TGTGCCAGCAGCTTACTGGCTAGTTTAACAGATACGCAGTATTTT.

The V call is TRBV30, the J call TRBJ1-1; the D is unclear. V shed 0 bases and J shed 4 bases, with 12 bases lying between them. The CDR3 consists of 14 residues. Looked up from germline, CDR1 is GTSNPN and CDR2 is SVGIG (reference sequence). The CDR3 loop reads CAWSVRGIGTEAFF. CDR3 DNA: TGTGCCTGGAGTGTACGAGGGATAGGCACTGAAGCTTTCTTT.